Listed below are T cell receptor beta chains from one sample, sequenced in a study of T cell responses to AZD1222 COVID-19 vaccine. Sequencing used immunoSEQ multiplex PCR; TCRdb keeps in-frame clones, though not all of them. The sample comprises roughly 60,000 clones, about 80% of which are singletons, and 3.5% to 4.5% rests with the top ten. Sample: peripheral blood, taken 28 days after the second AZD1222 dose. The receptors were sampled from an adult who received the AZD1222 COVID-19 vaccine. Both conserved end residues are part of each CDR3. A D gene is named only where the DNA matches it firmly. Size tells how often a clone was seen (once, few, many) or the class of an expanded clone, and some rows leave it out.

CDR3aa: CASNEGQNTEAFF
CDR3nt: TGCGCCAGCAATGAGGGGCAGAACACTGAAGCTTTCTTT
v_gene: TRBV5-1
j_gene: TRBJ1-1
abundance: NA
d_gene: NA
len: 13

CDR3aa: CASSVQGTGELFF
CDR3nt: TGTGCCAGCAGCGTACAGGGCACCGGGGAGCTGTTTTTT
v_gene: TRBV2
j_gene: TRBJ2-2
abundance: once
d_gene: NA
len: 13

CDR3aa: CASSQPGPNQPQHF
CDR3nt: TGTGCCAGCAGCCAGCCGGGACCCAATCAGCCCCAGCATTTT
v_gene: TRBV3-1/TRBV3-2
j_gene: TRBJ1-5
abundance: NA
d_gene: NA
len: 14

CDR3aa: CASSSIASQETQYF
CDR3nt: TGCGCCAGCAGCTCCATTGCCTCCCAAGAGACCCAGTACTTC
v_gene: TRBV5-1
j_gene: TRBJ2-5
abundance: NA
d_gene: NA
len: 14

CDR3aa: CASETLGIETQYF
CDR3nt: TGTGCCAGCGAAACGTTAGGTATAGAGACCCAGTACTTC
v_gene: TRBV7-9
j_gene: TRBJ2-5
abundance: few
d_gene: NA
len: 13

CDR3aa: CASSIPGTGLETQYF
CDR3nt: TGTGCCAGTAGTATTCCCGGGACAGGGTTGGAGACCCAGTACTTC
v_gene: TRBV19
j_gene: TRBJ2-5
abundance: NA
d_gene: TRBD1
len: 15

CDR3aa: CASSLGLFLGNRGGYGYTF
CDR3nt: TGTGCCAGCAGTTTGGGCCTATTCCTGGGGAACAGGGGGGGCTATGGCTACACCTTC
v_gene: TRBV28
j_gene: TRBJ1-2
abundance: once
d_gene: TRBD1
len: 19

CDR3aa: CASAGVGQETQYF
CDR3nt: TGTGCCAGCGCAGGGGTCGGACAAGAGACCCAGTACTTC
v_gene: TRBV12-3/TRBV12-4
j_gene: TRBJ2-5
abundance: few
d_gene: NA
len: 13

CDR3aa: CASSRDSRSGELFF
CDR3nt: TGTGCCAGCAGCCGGGACAGTAGGTCCGGGGAGCTGTTTTTT
v_gene: TRBV3-1/TRBV3-2
j_gene: TRBJ2-2
abundance: NA
d_gene: TRBD1
len: 14

CDR3aa: CASSSLAGLNNEQFF
CDR3nt: TGTGCCAGCAGCTCACTAGCGGGCCTAAACAATGAGCAGTTCTTC
v_gene: TRBV7-6
j_gene: TRBJ2-1
abundance: once
d_gene: TRBD2
len: 15

CDR3aa: CASSDQGVSSSYEQYF
CDR3nt: TGTGCCAGCAGTGACCAGGGGGTGAGCAGCTCCTACGAGCAGTACTTC
v_gene: TRBV28
j_gene: TRBJ2-7
abundance: few
d_gene: TRBD1
len: 16

CDR3aa: CATSDAGRHTDTQYF
CDR3nt: TGTGCCACCAGTGACGCAGGACGCCACACAGATACGCAGTATTTT
v_gene: TRBV24-1
j_gene: TRBJ2-3
abundance: NA
d_gene: NA
len: 15

CDR3aa: CASSPEASGGAYQETQYF
CDR3nt: TGCGCCAGCAGCCCGGAGGCTAGCGGGGGGGCGTACCAAGAGACCCAGTACTTC
v_gene: TRBV5-1
j_gene: TRBJ2-5
abundance: NA
d_gene: TRBD2
len: 18

CDR3aa: CASSFSISGEKLFF
CDR3nt: TGTGCCAGCAGTTTCTCTATATCGGGAGAAAAACTGTTTTTT
v_gene: TRBV28
j_gene: TRBJ1-4
abundance: NA
d_gene: NA
len: 14

CDR3aa: CASSPGTSVSYNEQFF
CDR3nt: TGTGCCAGCAGTCCCGGGACTAGCGTTTCCTACAATGAGCAGTTCTTC
v_gene: TRBV11-2
j_gene: TRBJ2-1
abundance: medium-sized
d_gene: TRBD2
len: 16

CDR3aa: CASSLAQDFYEQYF
CDR3nt: TGCGCCAGCAGCTTGGCCCAGGATTTCTACGAGCAGTACTTC
v_gene: TRBV5-1
j_gene: TRBJ2-7
abundance: NA
d_gene: NA
len: 14

CDR3aa: CASSYSQLNTEAFF
CDR3nt: TGTGCCAGCAGTTACTCACAGTTGAACACTGAAGCTTTCTTT
v_gene: TRBV6-5
j_gene: TRBJ1-1
abundance: NA
d_gene: NA
len: 14

CDR3aa: CASSSPVEGLYGYTF
CDR3nt: TGTGCCAGCAGCTCCCCTGTTGAAGGGCTCTATGGCTACACCTTC
v_gene: TRBV5-6
j_gene: TRBJ1-2
abundance: few
d_gene: NA
len: 15

CDR3aa: CASGLARAGEQYF
CDR3nt: TGTGCTAGTGGTTTGGCCCGGGCCGGCGAGCAGTACTTC
v_gene: TRBV12-5
j_gene: TRBJ2-7
abundance: NA
d_gene: NA
len: 13

CDR3aa: CASSSPLSTDTQYF
CDR3nt: TGTGCCAGCAGTTCCCCTCTTTCGACAGATACGCAGTATTTT
v_gene: TRBV27
j_gene: TRBJ2-3
abundance: NA
d_gene: NA
len: 14

CDR3aa: CASSVPGTGELFF
CDR3nt: TGTGCCAGCAGTGTCCCTGGAACCGGGGAGCTGTTTTTT
v_gene: TRBV28
j_gene: TRBJ2-2
abundance: NA
d_gene: NA
len: 13

CDR3aa: CASSLIANYGYTF
CDR3nt: TGTGCCAGCAGCTTGATTGCTAACTATGGCTACACCTTC
v_gene: TRBV5-5
j_gene: TRBJ1-2
abundance: NA
d_gene: NA
len: 13

CDR3aa: CASSQVNTIYF
CDR3nt: TGTGCCAGCAGCCAAGTAAACACCATATATTTT
v_gene: TRBV3-1/TRBV3-2
j_gene: TRBJ1-3
abundance: NA
d_gene: NA
len: 11

CDR3aa: CASSSDRGVGNTIYF
CDR3nt: TGTGCCAGCAGCTCGGACAGGGGTGTTGGAAACACCATATATTTT
v_gene: TRBV7-9
j_gene: TRBJ1-3
abundance: NA
d_gene: TRBD1
len: 15

CDR3aa: CATRDRAHNEQFF
CDR3nt: TGTGCCACCCGGGACAGGGCCCACAATGAGCAGTTCTTC
v_gene: TRBV24-1
j_gene: TRBJ2-1
abundance: NA
d_gene: TRBD1
len: 13

CDR3aa: CASSFRSAGDTGELFF
CDR3nt: TGTGCCAGCAGCTTTCGGTCAGCGGGGGACACCGGGGAGCTGTTTTTT
v_gene: TRBV7-8
j_gene: TRBJ2-2
abundance: NA
d_gene: TRBD2
len: 16

CDR3aa: CASSPQGVPDTQYF
CDR3nt: TGTGCCAGCAGCCCACAGGGGGTCCCAGATACGCAGTATTTT
v_gene: TRBV28
j_gene: TRBJ2-3
abundance: NA
d_gene: TRBD1
len: 14

CDR3aa: CASSIGADSPLHF
CDR3nt: TGTGCCAGTAGTATAGGGGCAGATTCACCCCTCCACTTT
v_gene: TRBV19
j_gene: TRBJ1-6
abundance: NA
d_gene: NA
len: 13

CDR3aa: CASSYGEVFGTEAFF
CDR3nt: TGTGCCAGCAGTTACGGGGAAGTATTTGGCACTGAAGCTTTCTTT
v_gene: TRBV6-5
j_gene: TRBJ1-1
abundance: NA
d_gene: NA
len: 15

CDR3aa: CASSPEGGIQETQYF
CDR3nt: TGTGCCAGCTCACCCGAGGGGGGGATCCAAGAGACCCAGTACTTC
v_gene: TRBV18
j_gene: TRBJ2-5
abundance: NA
d_gene: NA
len: 15

CDR3aa: CSVGERQGIGSAFF
CDR3nt: TGCAGCGTTGGAGAGAGACAGGGAATTGGTTCAGCTTTCTTT
v_gene: TRBV29-1
j_gene: TRBJ1-1
abundance: NA
d_gene: TRBD1
len: 14

CDR3aa: CASSLVGPQETQYF
CDR3nt: TGTGCCAGCAGCTTGGTAGGGCCCCAAGAGACCCAGTACTTC
v_gene: TRBV5-4
j_gene: TRBJ2-5
abundance: NA
d_gene: NA
len: 14

CDR3aa: CASSLGLFTEAFF
CDR3nt: TGTGCCAGCAGTCTCGGGCTCTTCACTGAAGCTTTCTTT
v_gene: TRBV6-5
j_gene: TRBJ1-1
abundance: NA
d_gene: NA
len: 13

CDR3aa: CASILAGTPYEQYF
CDR3nt: TGTGCCAGCATCCTTGCCGGGACACCCTACGAGCAGTACTTC
v_gene: TRBV28
j_gene: TRBJ2-7
abundance: NA
d_gene: NA
len: 14

CDR3aa: CASSQLIVGQGANYGYTF
CDR3nt: TGTGCCAGCAGCCAACTTATCGTGGGACAGGGAGCTAACTATGGCTACACCTTC
v_gene: TRBV14
j_gene: TRBJ1-2
abundance: NA
d_gene: TRBD1
len: 18

CDR3aa: CASSSTGQGKEKLFF
CDR3nt: TGTGCCAGTAGTTCGACGGGACAGGGGAAAGAAAAACTGTTTTTT
v_gene: TRBV19
j_gene: TRBJ1-4
abundance: NA
d_gene: TRBD1
len: 15

CDR3aa: CASSLGLEQYF
CDR3nt: TGTGCCAGCAGTCTAGGGCTCGAGCAGTACTTC
v_gene: TRBV27
j_gene: TRBJ2-7
abundance: many
d_gene: NA
len: 11

CDR3aa: CATSVGAGGGYTF
CDR3nt: TGTGCCACCAGTGTGGGGGCAGGAGGCGGCTACACCTTC
v_gene: TRBV24-1
j_gene: TRBJ1-2
abundance: NA
d_gene: NA
len: 13

CDR3aa: CASSQGLAGGSSTDTQYF
CDR3nt: TGTGCCAGCAGCCAAGGACTAGCGGGGGGCTCCAGCACAGATACGCAGTATTTT
v_gene: TRBV3-1/TRBV3-2
j_gene: TRBJ2-3
abundance: NA
d_gene: TRBD2
len: 18

CDR3aa: CASSLSSHVSNTEAFF
CDR3nt: TGTGCCAGCAGTTTGAGCAGTCATGTCTCCAACACTGAAGCTTTCTTT
v_gene: TRBV28
j_gene: TRBJ1-1
abundance: NA
d_gene: NA
len: 16

CDR3aa: CAIRGGADSQPQHF
CDR3nt: TGTGCCATCAGAGGGGGCGCGGATAGTCAGCCCCAGCATTTT
v_gene: TRBV10-3
j_gene: TRBJ1-5
abundance: NA
d_gene: TRBD1
len: 14